This entry lists 30 T cell receptor beta chains sequenced from one sample in a study of T cell responses to AZD1222 COVID-19 vaccine. Generated by immunoSEQ multiplex PCR, the TCRdb table keeps only in-frame clones and is missing some. The profile shows more than 50,000 clones, roughly 84% of them singletons. Sequenced material: peripheral blood, taken on day 0 of AZD1222 vaccination. These receptors all stem from an adult in good health.

The V and J genes are TRBV19 and TRBJ1-5, with D maybe TRBD1 (6 bases). This CDR3 has 14 residues. Trimming took off 2 bases at V and 5 bases at J, with 10 bases between the two ends. The germline CDR1 and CDR2 sequences are LNHDA and SQIVND (reference sequence). CDR3 loop: CASSIKGVDQPQHF. The CDR3, as DNA: TGTGCCAGTAGTATAAAGGGGGTTGATCAGCCCCAGCATTTT.

This clone was seen a handful of times. CDR3 DNA: TGTGCCAGTAGGTCTCGCGGTCGCCGATTTCGCTCTGGAAACACCATATATTTT. This sequence encodes CASRSRGRRFRSGNTIYF. V gene TRBV19 combines with J gene TRBJ1-3; no clear D. The V end lost 6 bases, the J end lost 0 bases, and 21 bases lay between the germline ends. Looked up from germline, CDR1 is LNHDA and CDR2 is SQIVND (reference sequence). This CDR3 region has 18 residues. Using reference TRBV19 and TRBJ1-3 for the parts outside the CDR3, the full variable domain is DGGITQSPKYLFRKEGQNVTLSCEQNLNHDAMYWYRQDPGQGLRLIYYSQIVNDFQKGDIAEGYSVSREKKESFPLTVTSAQKNPTAFYLCASRSRGRRFRSGNTIYFGEGSWLTVV.

The chain recombines TRBV27 with TRBJ1-4; D unclear. Germline CDR1 and CDR2: MNHEY and SMNVEV (reference sequence). The CDR3 runs 16 residues. Trimming left V 1 base short and J 4 bases short, with 13 bases between. CDR3 residues: CASSLFGTDGNEKLFF. CDR3 in DNA: TGTGCCAGCAGTTTATTCGGCACAGACGGTAATGAAAAACTGTTTTTT.

The chain couples TRBV11-3 to TRBJ2-3; 8 bases agree with TRBD1. Germline V gene lookup returns CDR1 SGHNT and CDR2 YENEEA. Unmatched junction bases numbered 12, after V lost 6 bases and J lost 1 base. This CDR3 region has 17 residues. The CDR3 DNA is TGTGCCAGCAGTTTTGCCTCAGGGGGCAGTGGCACAGATACGCAGTATTTT. Amino acid sequence: CASSFASGGSGTDTQYF.

V and J are TRBV5-1 and TRBJ2-3; D is uncertain. This CDR3 region has 13 residues. Looked up from germline, CDR1 is SGHRS and CDR2 is YFSETQ. The V end lost 2 bases, the J end lost 6 bases, and 10 bases lay between the germline ends. The CDR3 loop is CASSLSKWDTQYF. The DNA of the CDR3 is TGCGCCAGCAGCTTATCTAAGTGGGATACGCAGTATTTT. The full variable domain, its missing parts supplied by reference TRBV5-1 and TRBJ2-3, is KAGVTQTPRYLIKTRGQQVTLSCSPISGHRSVSWYQQTPGQGLQFLFEYFSETQRNKGNFPGRFSGRQFSNSRSEMNVSTLELGDSALYLCASSLSKWDTQYFGPGTRLTVL.

The gene calls are TRBV19 and TRBJ1-5, with 8 positions matching TRBD1. This CDR3 spans 16 amino acids. The ends lost 4 bases at V and 7 bases at J; junction bases unmatched: 12. Germline V lookup: CDR1 LNHDA, CDR2 SQIVND (reference sequence). The CDR3 is CASSNRGRGQNQPQHF. DNA of the CDR3: TGTGCCAGTAGTAACAGGGGCAGGGGGCAAAACCAGCCCCAGCATTTT.

This chain uses TRBV7-8 with TRBJ2-7; TRBD2 agrees at 7 bases. V lost 0 bases and J lost 2; bases outside the gene matches: 4. The CDR3 length is 15 residues. Germline CDR1 is SGHVS and CDR2 is FQNEAQ. CDR3 in DNA: TGTGCCAGCAGCTTAGCGGGAGGGTACACCTACGAGCAGTACGTC. Encoded protein: CASSLAGGYTYEQYV.

This clone turned up a few times. The genes are TRBV6-2 or TRBV6-3 and TRBJ2-1, with 12 bases that match TRBD2. The germline V gene encodes CDR1 MNHEY and CDR2 SVGEGT. J was trimmed by 7 bases and V by 5 bases; bases with no gene match: 6. This CDR3 has 15 amino acids. The CDR3 DNA reads as TGTGCCAGCAGTCTCCTAGCGGGAGGGAGGAATGAGCAGTTCTTC. Translation: CASSLLAGGRNEQFF.

The chain has TRBV21-1 and TRBJ2-1; TRBD2 is the table's D call and was not checked against the DNA. TRBV21-1 is annotated as a pseudogene. The CDR3 spans 15 residues. CDR3: CASRSGTSGYNEQFF. The DNA of the CDR3 is TGTGCCAGCCGATCCGGGACTAGCGGTTACAATGAGCAGTTCTTC.

In its sample, this clone was seen once. The V gene is TRBV7-2, the J gene TRBJ2-5; D is possibly TRBD1 (5 bases). Trimming stripped 3 bases from V and 4 bases from J, with 12 bases between. The CDR3 is 14 residues long. The V gene's germline CDR1 is SGHTA and CDR2 FQGNSA. CDR3 region: CASSFPRAAETQYF. CDR3 nucleotides: TGTGCCAGCAGCTTTCCCAGGGCGGCAGAGACCCAGTACTTC.

The chain carries TRBV5-1 and TRBJ1-1; the D is unclear. The CDR3 spans 14 residues. The V gene lost 4 bases and the J gene lost 1 base, with 11 bases spanning the gap. The germline V gene has CDR1 SGHRS and CDR2 YFSETQ. In DNA, the CDR3 is TGCGCCAGCAGCCTGGGAGCAACGAACACTGAAGCTTTCTTT. Its translation: CASSLGATNTEAFF.

This clone was counted a single time. This chain uses TRBV6-5 with TRBJ1-2; 8 bases are shared with TRBD1. Trimming cost V 0 bases and J 8 bases; bases outside gene matches: 11. This CDR3 contains 16 residues. Germline V gene data show CDR1 as MNHEY and CDR2 as SVGAGI. The CDR3 here is CASSYSLAGGNSGYTF. CDR3 DNA: TGTGCCAGCAGTTACTCGTTGGCAGGGGGCAATTCGGGCTACACCTTC.

The J gene is TRBJ1-1, the V gene TRBV6-5; D uncertain. The CDR3 covers 14 residues. Germline V lookup: CDR1 MNHEY, CDR2 SVGAGI. Trimming took off 2 bases at V and 3 bases at J, with 10 bases between the two ends. The CDR3 sequence: CASSYGPADTEAFF. Written as DNA, the CDR3 is TGTGCCAGCAGTTACGGACCTGCGGACACTGAAGCTTTCTTT.

The chain couples TRBV27 to TRBJ2-6; D unclear. This CDR3 comprises 15 residues. Germline CDR1 is MNHEY and CDR2 is SMNVEV (reference sequence). V dropped 2 bases and J dropped 0 bases, with 5 bases sitting between them. The CDR3 protein is CASSLASSGANVLTF. In nucleotides, the CDR3 is TGTGCCAGCAGTTTAGCAAGCTCTGGGGCCAACGTCCTGACTTTC.

The chain uses TRBV6-5 and TRBJ1-1, with 10 bases identical to TRBD1. CDR3 length: 14 residues. The ends lost 6 bases at V and 5 bases at J; junction bases unmatched: 6. Germline lookup yields CDR1 MNHEY and CDR2 SVGAGI. The CDR3 bases are TGTGCCAGCAGGAGACAGGGGGCTTGGACTGAAGCTTTCTTT. Translation: CASRRQGAWTEAFF.

The genes are TRBV6-6 and TRBJ2-3; D gene unclear. Looked up from germline, CDR1 is MNHNY and CDR2 is SVGAGI (reference sequence). The germline V and J ends were trimmed by 5 bases and 6 bases, with 18 bases remaining between them. This CDR3 region has 15 residues. The CDR3 reads CASSRASALGDTQYF. Here the CDR3 DNA reads TGTGCCAGCAGTAGGGCCTCCGCTCTCGGGGATACGCAGTATTTT.

CDR3: CASSKPGQGAYGYTF. In nucleotides, the CDR3 is TGTGCCAGTAGTAAGCCGGGACAGGGGGCATATGGCTACACCTTC. The chain has TRBV19 and TRBJ1-2; TRBD1 matches at 12 bases. Per the germline V gene, CDR1 is LNHDA and CDR2 is SQIVND (reference sequence). With 4 bases clipped from V and 5 bases from J, the junction kept 5 bases outside the gene matches. CDR3 length: 15 residues.

The genes are TRBV30 and TRBJ2-1; D gene unclear. Trimming stripped 1 base from V and 5 bases from J, with 3 bases between. In germline, CDR1 is GTSNPN, CDR2 SVGIG (reference sequence). This CDR3 has 11 amino acids. CDR3 in amino acids: CAWSENNEQFF. CDR3 DNA: TGTGCCTGGAGTGAGAACAATGAGCAGTTCTTC.

J is TRBJ1-2 and V is TRBV7-9; the D is unclear. Germline V lookup: CDR1 SEHNR, CDR2 FQNEAQ (reference sequence). V was pared by 1 base and J by 9 bases, with 9 bases between. The CDR3 is 12 residues long. CDR3 region: CASSLGAGSYTF. The DNA of the CDR3 is TGTGCCAGCAGCTTAGGCGCGGGCAGCTACACCTTC.

V and J are TRBV10-3 and TRBJ1-2; D not certain. Trimming stripped 0 bases from V and 4 bases from J, with 6 bases between. CDR3 size: 13 residues. Germline CDR1 and CDR2: ENHRY and SYGVKD. Here the CDR3 reads CAISESRLYGYTF. The CDR3 DNA is TGTGCCATCAGTGAGTCACGGCTCTATGGCTACACCTTC.

The chain employs TRBV12-3 or TRBV12-4 and TRBJ2-1; the D call may be TRBD1 or TRBD2 (5 bases each). There are 12 residues in the CDR3. Trimming took off 3 bases at V and 8 bases at J, with 8 bases between the two ends. The CDR3: CASSLGRDEQFF. The CDR3 DNA sequence: TGTGCCAGCAGTTTGGGACGGGATGAGCAGTTCTTC.

V is TRBV5-8 and J is TRBJ2-1; 7 nucleotides agree with TRBD2. The CDR3 runs to 15 residues. Germline V lookup: CDR1 SGHTS, CDR2 YDEGEE. Trimming cost V 3 bases and J 5 bases; bases outside gene matches: 8. The CDR3 loop reads CASSSQGLPHNEQFF. CDR3 nucleotides: TGTGCCAGCAGCTCCCAGGGACTACCCCACAATGAGCAGTTCTTC. Complete variable domain (other parts from reference TRBV5-8 and TRBJ2-1): EAGVTQSPTHLIKTRGQQATLRCSPISGHTSVYWYQQALGLGLQFLLWYDEGEERNRGNFPPRFSGRQFPNYSSELNVNALELEDSALYLCASSSQGLPHNEQFFGPGTRLTVL.

The chain couples TRBV6-5 to TRBJ2-2; 8 nucleotides align to TRBD2. The CDR3 has 15 residues. The V gene end was trimmed by 5 bases and the J gene end by 5 bases; junction bases not matched to a gene: 7. Germline V gives CDR1 MNHEY, CDR2 SVGAGI. The CDR3 here is CASSLLPSGTGELFF. The CDR3 bases are TGTGCCAGCAGTCTCCTACCTAGCGGGACCGGGGAGCTGTTTTTT.

This clone was recorded a few times. This chain uses TRBV7-2 with TRBJ2-7; 7 bases are shared with TRBD1. V shed 4 bases and J 5 bases; nucleotides not matched to a gene: 11. CDR3 length: 15 amino acids. Germline loops: CDR1 SGHTA, CDR2 FQGNSA. The CDR3 DNA follows: TGTGCCAGCAGCTCCCTCAGATACGACAGGGACGAGCAGTACTTC. It encodes CASSSLRYDRDEQYF.

The V call is TRBV19, the J call TRBJ2-7; 7 positions agree with TRBD1. Germline CDR1 is LNHDA and CDR2 is SQIVND (reference sequence). V was clipped by 3 bases and J by 0 bases; unmatched bases: 8. This CDR3 is built from 16 residues. DNA of the CDR3: TGTGCCAGTAGTATTGGACAGGCCTTTTTCTCCTACGAGCAGTACTTC. Encoded protein: CASSIGQAFFSYEQYF.

This chain joins TRBV5-6 and TRBJ1-2; 8 bases fit TRBD1. Germline V lookup: CDR1 SGHDT, CDR2 YYEEEE. V was pared by 7 bases and J by 8 bases, with 4 bases of the junction left unmatched. CDR3 length equals 11 residues. The CDR3 DNA follows: TGTGCCAGCGGCAGGGGGCTCGGCTACACCTTC. Its protein is CASGRGLGYTF.

CDR3 region: CASSWGTGYYGYTF. The DNA for the CDR3 is TGTGCCAGCAGCTGGGGGACAGGGTACTATGGCTACACCTTC. The J gene is TRBJ1-2, the V gene TRBV5-4; 9 positions agree with TRBD1. V dropped 3 bases and J dropped 3; count of bases not matched to a gene: 3. The CDR3 extends over 14 amino acids. Germline V CDR1 and CDR2: SGHNT, YYREEE (reference sequence).

The chain is built from TRBV11-2 and TRBJ2-5, with no clear D. This CDR3 comprises 13 residues. Germline loops: CDR1 SGHAT, CDR2 FQNNGV. The V end lost 3 bases, the J end lost 5 bases, and 10 bases lay between the germline ends. CDR3 residues: CASSFDQAETQYF. DNA of the CDR3: TGTGCCAGCAGCTTTGACCAAGCGGAGACCCAGTACTTC.

This clone was counted a few times. This sequence joins TRBV24-1 and TRBJ2-1, with D perhaps matching TRBD2 (5 bases). The CDR3 has 15 amino acids. Germline V gene data show CDR1 as KGHDR and CDR2 as SFDVKD. V lost 2 bases and J 8 bases, leaving 15 bases between the germline ends. The CDR3 DNA reads TGTGCCACCAGTGATTACGGGATTTCTTCCGATGAGCAGTTCTTC. Translated: CATSDYGISSDEQFF.

The chain has TRBV6-1 and TRBJ1-5; no firm D call. Germline-derived CDR1 and CDR2 are MNHNS and SASEGT. CDR3 length: 14 residues. V gave up 7 bases and J gave up 0 bases, with 10 bases separating them. CDR3 nucleotides: TGTGCCAGCAAGGAGCCGGTTAGCAATCAGCCCCAGCATTTT. Amino acids: CASKEPVSNQPQHF.